Detailed here is one TCR beta chain. Its antigen is as yet unknown. Losses at the gene ends were 1 base for V and 8 bases for J; bases not matched to a gene: 4. Germline CDR1 is LGHNA and CDR2 is YNFKEQ. There are 14 residues in the CDR3. Sequenced by immunoSEQ multiplex PCR; TCRdb stores in-frame clones only, minus some. The repertoire includes about 140,000 clones, approximately 80% of them detected once, and approximately 27% sits in the top ten. This sample was taken from a study of cytotoxic CD8 clonotypes in ibrutinib-treated CLL. Whole-study context: Among the patients, roughly ten presented as relapsed/refractory and fewer than 16 as treatment-naive; about 17 showed unmutated IGHV.

The study, taken as a whole, reports: An increase in clonality occurred at ibrutinib response, followed by a return toward baseline at progression. Researchers report that baseline clonality outpaced age-matched healthy donors and tracked circulating CD8+ T-cell counts.

The sample consisted of PBMCs, taken after 12 months of ibrutinib treatment. The clonotype originates from a human donor with chronic lymphocytic leukemia. This chain joins TRBV4-2 and TRBJ1-4; 7 bases match TRBD1. CDR3 sequence: CASSQAQGEEKLFF. As DNA, the CDR3 is TGTGCCAGCAGCCAAGCCCAGGGGGAGGAAAAACTGTTTTTT.